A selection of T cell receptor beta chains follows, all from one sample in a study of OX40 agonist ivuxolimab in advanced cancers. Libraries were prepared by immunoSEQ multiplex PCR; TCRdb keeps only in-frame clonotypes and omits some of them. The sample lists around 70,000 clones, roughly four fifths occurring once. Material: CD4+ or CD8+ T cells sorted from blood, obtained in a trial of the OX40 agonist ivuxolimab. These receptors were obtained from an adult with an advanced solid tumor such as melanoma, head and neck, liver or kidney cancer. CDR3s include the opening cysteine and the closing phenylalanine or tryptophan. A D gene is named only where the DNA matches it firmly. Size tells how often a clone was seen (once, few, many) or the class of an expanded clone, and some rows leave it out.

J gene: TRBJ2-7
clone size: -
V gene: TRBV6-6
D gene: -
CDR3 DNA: TGTGCCAGCAGTTCGAGACTAGGCAGGGGGAGCGAGCAGTACTTC
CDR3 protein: CASSSRLGRGSEQYF

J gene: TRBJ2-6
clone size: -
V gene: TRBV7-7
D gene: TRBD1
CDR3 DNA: TGTGCCAGCAGCTTAGCTGTGACAGGGGACGGGGCCAACGTCCTGACTTTC
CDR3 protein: CASSLAVTGDGANVLTF

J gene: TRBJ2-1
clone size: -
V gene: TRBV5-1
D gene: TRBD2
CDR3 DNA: TGCGCCACCGCCGTCGGGACTAGCGGGAGGAATGAGCAGTTCTTC
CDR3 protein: CATAVGTSGRNEQFF

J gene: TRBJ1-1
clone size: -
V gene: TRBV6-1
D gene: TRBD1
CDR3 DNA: TGTGCCAGCAGTTCCAGGGGGCGCGACACTGAAGCTTTCTTT
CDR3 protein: CASSSRGRDTEAFF

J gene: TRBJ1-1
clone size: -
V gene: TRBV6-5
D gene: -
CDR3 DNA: TGTGCCAGCAGTTTCGCAAGGAACACTGAAGCTTTCTTT
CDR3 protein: CASSFARNTEAFF

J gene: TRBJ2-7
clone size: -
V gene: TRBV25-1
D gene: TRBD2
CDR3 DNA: TGTGCCAGCAAGGGGAGGGGATGGGTCGAGCAGTACTTC
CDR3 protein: CASKGRGWVEQYF

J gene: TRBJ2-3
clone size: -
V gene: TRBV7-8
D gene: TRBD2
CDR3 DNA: TGTGCCAGCAGGCGGGAGGGCCCAGATACGCAGTATTTT
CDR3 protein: CASRREGPDTQYF

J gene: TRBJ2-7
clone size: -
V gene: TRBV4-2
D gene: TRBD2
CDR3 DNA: TGTGCCAGCAGCCAAGATTCCTGGCCTAGCGGGATTTATCGGTACTTC
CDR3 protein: CASSQDSWPSGIYRYF

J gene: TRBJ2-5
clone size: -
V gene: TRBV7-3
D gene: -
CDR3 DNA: TGTGCCAGCAGCTTAGGTGGACGAGGGGAGACCCAGTACTTC
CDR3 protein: CASSLGGRGETQYF

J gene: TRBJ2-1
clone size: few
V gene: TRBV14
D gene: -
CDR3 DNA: TGTGCCAGCAGCCAAGCCTCAAGCGCGGGGAGGTACAATGAGCAGTTCTTC
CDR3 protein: CASSQASSAGRYNEQFF

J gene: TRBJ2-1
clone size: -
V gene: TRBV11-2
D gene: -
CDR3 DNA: TGTGCCAGCAGCTTAGAGGTACAGGGCTATGAGCAGTTCTTC
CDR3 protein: CASSLEVQGYEQFF

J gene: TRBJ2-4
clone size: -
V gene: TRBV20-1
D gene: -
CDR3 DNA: TGCAGTGCTAGGATTGGGATTCAGTACTTC
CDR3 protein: CSARIGIQYF

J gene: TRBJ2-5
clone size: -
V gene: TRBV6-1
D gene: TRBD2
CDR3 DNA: TGTGCCAGCAGTAGCGGGAGGGGTCAAGAGACCCAGTACTTC
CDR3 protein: CASSSGRGQETQYF

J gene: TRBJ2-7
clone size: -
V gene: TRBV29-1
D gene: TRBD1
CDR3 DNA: TGCAGCGTTGAAGTTGACAGGGCCAGCTCCTACGAGCAGTACTTC
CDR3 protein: CSVEVDRASSYEQYF

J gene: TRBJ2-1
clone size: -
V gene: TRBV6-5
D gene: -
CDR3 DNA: TGTGCCGCCCGGGGGTATTCCTACAATGAGCAGTTCTTC
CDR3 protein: CAARGYSYNEQFF

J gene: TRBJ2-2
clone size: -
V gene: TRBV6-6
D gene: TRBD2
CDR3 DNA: TGTGCCAGCAGTTGGAGCGGGAGGGTAGCCGGGGAGCTGTTTTTT
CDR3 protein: CASSWSGRVAGELFF

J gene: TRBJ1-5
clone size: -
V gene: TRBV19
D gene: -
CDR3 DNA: TGTGCCAGTAGTATAGTGTCTGGTATCCATCAGCCCCAGCATTTT
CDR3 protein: CASSIVSGIHQPQHF

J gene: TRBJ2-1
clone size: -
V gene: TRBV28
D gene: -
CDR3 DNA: TGTGCCAGCAGGACCGGGGGCAATGAGCAGTTCTTC
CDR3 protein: CASRTGGNEQFF

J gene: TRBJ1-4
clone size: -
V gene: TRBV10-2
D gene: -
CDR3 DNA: TGCGCCAGTGCCGGGACCCCTAATGAAAAACTGTTTTTT
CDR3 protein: CASAGTPNEKLFF

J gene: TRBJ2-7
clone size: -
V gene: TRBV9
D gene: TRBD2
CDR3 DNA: TGTGCCAGCAGCTATAACGACACTAGCGGGAACTCCTACGAGCAGTACTTC
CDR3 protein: CASSYNDTSGNSYEQYF

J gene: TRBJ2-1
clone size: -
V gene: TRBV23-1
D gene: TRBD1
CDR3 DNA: TGCGCCAGCAGTCGTGTCGGGGACAGGGGGAGTGAGCAGTTCTTC
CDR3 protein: CASSRVGDRGSEQFF

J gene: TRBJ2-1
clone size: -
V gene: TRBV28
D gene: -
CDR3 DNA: TGTGCTACGTCGGCGTACAATGAGCAGTTCTTC
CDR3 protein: CATSAYNEQFF

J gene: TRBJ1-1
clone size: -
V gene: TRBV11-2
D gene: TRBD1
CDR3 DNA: TGTGCCAGCAGCCGCGGACAGGCCACCTTGAACACTGAAGCTTTCTTT
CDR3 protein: CASSRGQATLNTEAFF

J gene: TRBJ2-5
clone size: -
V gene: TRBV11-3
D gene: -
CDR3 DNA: TGTGCCAGCAGCTTAGTTGGCGGGACGAACCAAGAGACCCAGTACTTC
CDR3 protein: CASSLVGGTNQETQYF

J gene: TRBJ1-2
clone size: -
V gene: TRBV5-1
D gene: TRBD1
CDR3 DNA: TGCGCCAGCAGCTTGGGTGATGGGACAGGGCAGAGTGGCTACACCTTC
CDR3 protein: CASSLGDGTGQSGYTF

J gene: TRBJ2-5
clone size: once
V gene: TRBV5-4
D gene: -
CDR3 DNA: TGTGCCAGCGGGAATAACAGGGTCCAAGAGACCCAGTACTTC
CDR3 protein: CASGNNRVQETQYF

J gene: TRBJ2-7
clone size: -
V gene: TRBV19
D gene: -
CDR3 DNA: TGTGCCAGTAGTGCGGACGGAGGGACCTACGAGCAGTACTTC
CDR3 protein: CASSADGGTYEQYF

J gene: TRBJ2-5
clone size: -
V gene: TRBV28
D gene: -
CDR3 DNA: TGTGCCAGCAGTTTCAGGACTATCCAAGAGACCCAGTACTTC
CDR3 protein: CASSFRTIQETQYF

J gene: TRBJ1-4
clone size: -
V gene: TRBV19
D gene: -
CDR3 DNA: TGTGCCAGTAGTGTGAACGTTTACCCCGAAAAACTGTTTTTT
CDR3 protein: CASSVNVYPEKLFF

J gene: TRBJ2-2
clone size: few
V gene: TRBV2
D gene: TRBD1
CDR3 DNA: TGTGCCAGCAGTGCAGACAGGGCGTTCGCCGGGGAGCTGTTTTTT
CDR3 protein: CASSADRAFAGELFF

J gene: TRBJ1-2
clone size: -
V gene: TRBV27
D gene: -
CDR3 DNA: TGTGCCAGCAGTTCGATCAGGGGTGGCTATGGCTACACCTTC
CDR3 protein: CASSSIRGGYGYTF

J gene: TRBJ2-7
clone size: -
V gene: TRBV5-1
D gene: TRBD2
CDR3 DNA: TGCGCCAGCAGCTTGGAAGGACTAGCGGGAGGCCCTCACGAGCAGTACTTC
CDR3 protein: CASSLEGLAGGPHEQYF

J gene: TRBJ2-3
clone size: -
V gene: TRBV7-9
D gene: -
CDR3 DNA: TGTGCCAGCAGCATACCTAGCAGAACAGATACGCAGTATTTT
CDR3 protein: CASSIPSRTDTQYF

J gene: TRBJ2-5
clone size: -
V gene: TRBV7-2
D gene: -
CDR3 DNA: TGTGCCAGCAGCTTAGCGGGGGCGGGGACGGAGACCCAGTACTTC
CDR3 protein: CASSLAGAGTETQYF

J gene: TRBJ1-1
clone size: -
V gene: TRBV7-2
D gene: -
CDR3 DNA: TGTGCCAGCAGCTTAGTCGGCTTAGGTGTCGGCACTGAAGCTTTCTTT
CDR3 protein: CASSLVGLGVGTEAFF

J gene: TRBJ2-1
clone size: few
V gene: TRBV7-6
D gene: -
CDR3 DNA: TGTGCCAGCAGCTTAAGAGGGGGTAGATTCTACAATGAGCAGTTCTTC
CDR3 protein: CASSLRGGRFYNEQFF

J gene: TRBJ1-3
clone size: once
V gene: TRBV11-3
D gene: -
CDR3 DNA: TGTGCCAGCAGCTTTGAAGGGGGCTCTGGAAACACCATATATTTT
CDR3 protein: CASSFEGGSGNTIYF

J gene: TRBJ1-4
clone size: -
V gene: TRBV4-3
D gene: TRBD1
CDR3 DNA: TGCGCCAGCAGCCAATGGGGGACAGGGAGTCAGGGTCAGGAAAAACTGTTTTTT
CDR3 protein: CASSQWGTGSQGQEKLFF

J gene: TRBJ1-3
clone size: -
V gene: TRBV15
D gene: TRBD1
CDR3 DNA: TGTGCCACCAGCGTAAGGACAGGGGCGGCTGGAAACACCATATATTTT
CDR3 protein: CATSVRTGAAGNTIYF

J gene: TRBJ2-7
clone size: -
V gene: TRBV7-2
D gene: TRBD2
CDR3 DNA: TGTGCCAGCAGCTCCCGACTAGCGGGAGGGCCTCGATCGTCCAACGAGCAGTACTTC
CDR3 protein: CASSSRLAGGPRSSNEQYF

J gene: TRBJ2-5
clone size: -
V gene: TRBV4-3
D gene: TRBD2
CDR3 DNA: TGCGCCAGCAGCCAAGATAGGACTAGCGGGATTAAGCAGTACTTC
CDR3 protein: CASSQDRTSGIKQYF

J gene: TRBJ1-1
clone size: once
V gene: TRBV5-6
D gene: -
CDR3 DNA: TGTGCCAGCAGCGGGGACATGAAATGGAACACTGAAGCTTTCTTT
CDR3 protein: CASSGDMKWNTEAFF

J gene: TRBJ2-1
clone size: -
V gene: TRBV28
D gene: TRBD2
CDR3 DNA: TGTGCCAGCAGTTCTAGGGCTAGCGGGAAAGCCCAGCAGTTCTTC
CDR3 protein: CASSSRASGKAQQFF

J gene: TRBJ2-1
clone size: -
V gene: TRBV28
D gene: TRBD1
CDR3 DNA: TGTGCCAGCAGTCCCTTGGACAGGGCAGAGGAGCAGTTCTTC
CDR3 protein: CASSPLDRAEEQFF

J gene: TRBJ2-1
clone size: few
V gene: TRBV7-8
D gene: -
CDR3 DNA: TGTGCCAGCAGCTTAGTCTACAATGAGCAGTTCTTC
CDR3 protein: CASSLVYNEQFF

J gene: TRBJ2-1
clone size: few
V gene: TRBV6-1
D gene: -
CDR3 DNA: TGTGCCAGCAGTGCCACCCAGGGACAGCGGAGGGGCAATGAGCAGTTCTTC
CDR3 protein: CASSATQGQRRGNEQFF

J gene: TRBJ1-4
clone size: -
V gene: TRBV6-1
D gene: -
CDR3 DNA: TGTGCCAGCAAGAGACAGGCGAATGAAAAACTGTTTTTT
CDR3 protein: CASKRQANEKLFF

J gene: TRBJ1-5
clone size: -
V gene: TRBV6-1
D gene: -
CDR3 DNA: TGTGCCAGCAGTTGGGCGGGGGCAACGGATCAGCCCCAGCATTTT
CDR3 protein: CASSWAGATDQPQHF

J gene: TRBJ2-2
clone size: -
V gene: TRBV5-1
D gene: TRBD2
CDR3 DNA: TGCGCCAGCAGCTGGACTAGCGGGAGTAGGACCGGGGAGCTGTTTTTT
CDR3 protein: CASSWTSGSRTGELFF

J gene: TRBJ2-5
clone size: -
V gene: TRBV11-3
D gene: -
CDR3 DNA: TGTGCCAGCAGCTTAATCCGGGGCAGGGAGACCCAGTACTTC
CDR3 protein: CASSLIRGRETQYF

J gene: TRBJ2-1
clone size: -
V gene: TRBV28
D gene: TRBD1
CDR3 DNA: TGTGCCAGCAACGAAAACAGGGGTATCTACAATGAGCAGTTCTTC
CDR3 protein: CASNENRGIYNEQFF

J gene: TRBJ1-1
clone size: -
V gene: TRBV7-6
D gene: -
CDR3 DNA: TGTGCCAGCAGCTTAACGGGGGGAATAACTGAAGCTTTCTTT
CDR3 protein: CASSLTGGITEAFF

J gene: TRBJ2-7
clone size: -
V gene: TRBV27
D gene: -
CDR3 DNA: TGTGCCAGCAGTTTAATTCCTAGCGTGGGCTACGAGCAGTACTTC
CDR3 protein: CASSLIPSVGYEQYF

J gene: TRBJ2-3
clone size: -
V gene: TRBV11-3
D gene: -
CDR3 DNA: TGTGCCAGCAGCTCCTCTGGGGCGGGTTCATGGGGGCAGTATTTT
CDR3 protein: CASSSSGAGSWGQYF